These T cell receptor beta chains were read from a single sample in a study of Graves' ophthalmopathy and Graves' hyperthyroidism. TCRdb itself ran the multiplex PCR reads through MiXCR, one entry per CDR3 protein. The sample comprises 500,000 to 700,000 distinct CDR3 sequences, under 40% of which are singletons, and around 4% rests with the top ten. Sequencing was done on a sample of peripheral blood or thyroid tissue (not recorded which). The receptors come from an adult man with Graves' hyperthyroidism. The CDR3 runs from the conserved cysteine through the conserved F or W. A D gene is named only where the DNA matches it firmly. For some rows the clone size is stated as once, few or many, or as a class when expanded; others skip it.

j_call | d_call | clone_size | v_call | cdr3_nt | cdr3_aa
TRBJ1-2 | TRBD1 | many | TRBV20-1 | TGCAGTGCTAGGAGGGGGCTGCGGGATGGCTACACCTTC | CSARRGLRDGYTF
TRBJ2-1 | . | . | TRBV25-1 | TGTGCCAGCAGTGAGAATCGTGGGGTGTTTTACAATGAGCAGTTCTTC | CASSENRGVFYNEQFF
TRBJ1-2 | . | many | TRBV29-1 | TGCAGCGTTGATGGGGGAAGGGGCTATGGCTACACCTTC | CSVDGGRGYGYTF
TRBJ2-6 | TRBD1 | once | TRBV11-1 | TGTGCCAGCAGCCGAGACGGGACAGATTCTGGGGCCAACGTCCTGACTTTC | CASSRDGTDSGANVLTF
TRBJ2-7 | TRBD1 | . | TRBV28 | TGTGCCAGCGGGTGGACAGGTCCCTACGAGCAGTACTTC | CASGWTGPYEQYF
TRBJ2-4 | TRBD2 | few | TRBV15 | TGTGCCACCAGCAGAGGAGCGGGAGTTAGGGGCCACTCAGTGGGAAACATTCAGTACTTC | CATSRGAGVRGHSVGNIQYF
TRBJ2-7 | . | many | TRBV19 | TGTGCCAGTAGTAGTACAGGAGAGTACGAGCAGTACTTC | CASSSTGEYEQYF
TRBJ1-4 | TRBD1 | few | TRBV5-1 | TGCGCCAGCAGTCGGACAGGAAGGGCAGATGAAAAACTGTTTTTT | CASSRTGRADEKLFF
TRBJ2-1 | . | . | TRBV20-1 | TGCAGTGCTAGAGATTCTCAGGCAGCCTACAATGAGCAGTTCTTC | CSARDSQAAYNEQFF
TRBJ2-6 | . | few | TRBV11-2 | TGTGCCTGGTATAGGCTTTTGGGGGCTGGGGCCAACGTCCTGACTTTC | CAWYRLLGAGANVLTF
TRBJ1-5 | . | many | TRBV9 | TGTGCCAGCAGCGCTCAGGGGTTCGGGCAGCCCCAGCATTTT | CASSAQGFGQPQHF
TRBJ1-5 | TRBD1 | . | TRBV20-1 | TGCAGTGCTAGGGGGACAGGGAATCAGCCCCAGCATTTT | CSARGTGNQPQHF
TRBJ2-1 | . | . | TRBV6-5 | TGTGCCAGCAGTGTCGGAATGCGCCTGGGGAGTGAGCAGTTCTTC | CASSVGMRLGSEQFF
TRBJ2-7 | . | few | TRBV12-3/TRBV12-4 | TGTGCCAGCAGTTTAGAGGGTAGCGGAGGTACGCAGTACTTC | CASSLEGSGGTQYF
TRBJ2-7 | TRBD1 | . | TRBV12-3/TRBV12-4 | TGTGCCAACCCATACCCTCGCCGGGACAGGGACTACGAGCAGTACTTC | CANPYPRRDRDYEQYF
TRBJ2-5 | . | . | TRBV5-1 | TGCGCCAGCAGCTTGGAGGGCGGAGACTACCAAGAGACCCAGTACTTC | CASSLEGGDYQETQYF
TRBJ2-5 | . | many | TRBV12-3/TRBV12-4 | TGTGCCAGCAGTCGGCAGGGCTCGCAGACCCAGTACTTC | CASSRQGSQTQYF
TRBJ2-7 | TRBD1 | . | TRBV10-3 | TGTGCCATCAGTGAGGCAGGACAGGGTGCCTACAAGCGGTACTTC | CAISEAGQGAYKRYF
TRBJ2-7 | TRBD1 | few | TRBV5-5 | TGTGCCAGCAGCTTGGAAGGGACCGGGACAGGGGTCTACGAGCAGTACTTC | CASSLEGTGTGVYEQYF
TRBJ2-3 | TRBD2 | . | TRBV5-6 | TGTGCCAGCAGCTTGCTTATAGCGGGAGATGCCCCAGGTACGCAGTATTTT | CASSLLIAGDAPGTQYF
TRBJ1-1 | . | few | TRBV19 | TGTGCCAGTAATCTTCTGGGGGAAGCTTTCTTT | CASNLLGEAFF
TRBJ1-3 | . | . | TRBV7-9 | TGTGCCAGCAGCTTAGGTCTAGGCCTCTCTGGAAACACCATATATTTT | CASSLGLGLSGNTIYF
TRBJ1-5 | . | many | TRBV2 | TGTGCCAGCAGCCAAGGACAGAGGGGCAATCAGCCCCAGCATTTT | CASSQGQRGNQPQHF
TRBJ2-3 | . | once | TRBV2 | TGTGCCAGTGTCGGGGGCACAGATACGCAGTATTTT | CASVGGTDTQYF
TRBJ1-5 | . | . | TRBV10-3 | TGTGCCATCAGCCTAAAGACGCGGACAGCTAGCAATCAGCCCCAGCATTTT | CAISLKTRTASNQPQHF
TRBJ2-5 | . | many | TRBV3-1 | TGTGCCAGCAGCCAAGGTACTTCCCAAGAGACCCAGTACTTC | CASSQGTSQETQYF
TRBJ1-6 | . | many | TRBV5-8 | TGTGCCAGCAGCTTTGGGCTCTATAATTCACCCCTCCACTTT | CASSFGLYNSPLHF
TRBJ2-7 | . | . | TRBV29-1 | TGCAGCGTCCAGTCAACAGGGTTACACGAGCAGTACTTC | CSVQSTGLHEQYF
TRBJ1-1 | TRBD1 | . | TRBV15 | TGTGCCACCAGCAGTGCCTGGACAGGATTGAACACTGAAGCTTTCTTT | CATSSAWTGLNTEAFF
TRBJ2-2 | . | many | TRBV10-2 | TGCGCCAGCTGGGGGACCACCGGGGAGCTGTTTTTT | CASWGTTGELFF
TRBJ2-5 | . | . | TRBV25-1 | TGTGCCAGCAGCGGGGTGATCGAGACCCAGTACTTC | CASSGVIETQYF
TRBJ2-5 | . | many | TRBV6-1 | TGTGCCAGCAGCCCCAGGCCCAGGGGTGAGACCCAGTACTTC | CASSPRPRGETQYF
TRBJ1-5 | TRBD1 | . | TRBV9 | TGTGCCAGCAGCGCGGGACAGGGTAAGGACGAGCAGCCCCAGCATTTT | CASSAGQGKDEQPQHF
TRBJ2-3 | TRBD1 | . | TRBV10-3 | TGTGCCATCAGTGAAGTGGACAGGGTGACAGATACGCAGTATTTT | CAISEVDRVTDTQYF
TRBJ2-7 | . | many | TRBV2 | TGTGCCAGCACGGGCGACTCCTACGAGCAGTACTTC | CASTGDSYEQYF
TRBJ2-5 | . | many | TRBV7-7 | TGTGCTAGCAGCTTTGTCGGGGGGACACAAGAGACCCAGTACTTC | CASSFVGGTQETQYF
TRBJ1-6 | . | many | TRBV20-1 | TGCAGTGCTAGAGCCCAGGGGATTAACTCACCCCTCCACTTT | CSARAQGINSPLHF
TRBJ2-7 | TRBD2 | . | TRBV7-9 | TGTGCCAGCAGTGAAGCGGGGACTAGCGGGGCTCAGTCCTACGAGCAGTACTTC | CASSEAGTSGAQSYEQYF
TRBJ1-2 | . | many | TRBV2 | TGTGCCAGCAGTGAAGCGCTTCGCCATGGACAGTATGGCTACACCTTC | CASSEALRHGQYGYTF
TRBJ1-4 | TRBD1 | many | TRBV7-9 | TGTGCCAGCAGCATCGGACAGGACCTTCAAGGTGAAAAACTGTTTTTT | CASSIGQDLQGEKLFF
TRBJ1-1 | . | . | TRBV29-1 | TGCAGCTTCCAGGGTCGGTACACTGAAGCTTTCTTT | CSFQGRYTEAFF
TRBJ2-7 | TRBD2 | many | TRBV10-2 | TGCGCCAGCAGGTTAGCGGGAGGGTTCTCCTACGAGCAGTACTTC | CASRLAGGFSYEQYF
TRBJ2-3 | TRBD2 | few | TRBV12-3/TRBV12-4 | TGTGCCAGCAGGATGACTAGCGGCACAGATACGCAGTATTTT | CASRMTSGTDTQYF
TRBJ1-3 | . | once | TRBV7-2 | TGTGCCAGCAGCATTTCGGCTTACTCTGGAAACACCATATATTTT | CASSISAYSGNTIYF
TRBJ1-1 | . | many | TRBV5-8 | TGTGCCAGCAGCTATGGTTTGACTCCAGTTGAAGCTTTCTTT | CASSYGLTPVEAFF
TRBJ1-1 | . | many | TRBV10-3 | TGTGCCATCAGTGAGACGGGGTCCAGGCGGAATGAAGCTTTCTTT | CAISETGSRRNEAFF
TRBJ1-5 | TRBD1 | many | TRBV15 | TGTGCCACCAGCCGGGACAGATATAGCAATCAGCCCCAGCATTTT | CATSRDRYSNQPQHF
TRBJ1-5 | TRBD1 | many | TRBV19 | TGTGCCAGTAGTTCGGACAGGCCTAGTCAGCCCCAGCATTTT | CASSSDRPSQPQHF
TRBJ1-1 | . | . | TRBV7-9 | TGTGCCAGCAGCTCCCCGTGGCGGGGGAACACTGAAGCTTTCTTT | CASSSPWRGNTEAFF
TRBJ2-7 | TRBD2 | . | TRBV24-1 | TGTGCCACCAGTGACCCGCAGCGGGACCTGTCCAATGAGCAGTACTTC | CATSDPQRDLSNEQYF
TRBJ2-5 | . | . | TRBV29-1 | TGCAGCGTTATGGGCGGGACAGAAGAGACCCAGTACTTC | CSVMGGTEETQYF
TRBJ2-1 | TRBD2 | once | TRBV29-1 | TGCAGCGCTCCCCTGGCGGGAGTCAATGAGCAGTTCTTC | CSAPLAGVNEQFF